One and the same sample provided the 27 T cell receptor beta chains below, sequenced in a study of T cell responses to AZD1222 COVID-19 vaccine. The method was immunoSEQ multiplex PCR; TCRdb's version includes in-frame clones alone and lacks a portion of them. The table includes roughly 90,000 clones, 80% to 90% detected once. The sample was peripheral blood, taken 28 days after the second AZD1222 dose. Source of these receptors: an adult who received the AZD1222 COVID-19 vaccine.

This clone has only one observation. The chain carries TRBV6-5 and TRBJ2-2; D is possibly TRBD2 (5 bases). V lost 2 bases and J lost 2, with 12 bases in between. Germline V gene data show CDR1 as MNHEY and CDR2 as SVGAGI. This CDR3 is 16 amino acids long. The DNA of the CDR3 is TGTGCCAGCAGTTACCACGGCGGGCCCAACACCGGGGAGCTGTTTTTT. Translated: CASSYHGGPNTGELFF.

The chain has TRBV15 and TRBJ2-5; TRBD2 matches at 9 bases. The CDR3 has 19 amino acids. Germline V gene lookup returns CDR1 LNHNV and CDR2 YYDKDF (reference sequence). V lost 0 bases, J lost 1 base, and 12 bases stayed unmatched. The CDR3 reads CATSRDPPQRRGGQETQYF. The DNA for the CDR3 is TGTGCCACCAGCAGAGATCCCCCCCAGCGGCGGGGGGGCCAAGAGACCCAGTACTTC.

This sequence joins TRBV25-1 and TRBJ1-2; tentatively, D is TRBD1 (5 bases). CDR1 is MGHDK, CDR2 SYGVNS, per germline. This CDR3 has 13 amino acids. Trimming removed 3 bases at V and 1 base at J, with 6 bases between. CDR3 loop: CASSEGLNYGYTF. In nucleotides, the CDR3 is TGTGCCAGCAGTGAGGGACTTAACTATGGCTACACCTTC.

The rearrangement uses TRBV6-5 and TRBJ1-2; 7 bases are shared with TRBD1. Germline V gene lookup returns CDR1 MNHEY and CDR2 SVGAGI. The J segment lost 4 bases and the V segment lost 0 bases, leaving 5 bases of the junction unmatched. The CDR3 covers 15 residues. For the CDR3, the DNA is TGTGCCAGCAGTTACTCCCGGACAGGCATCTATGGCTACACCTTC. This codes for CASSYSRTGIYGYTF.

The J gene is TRBJ1-1, the V gene TRBV20-1; perhaps TRBD1 as D (6 bases). V gave up 3 bases and J gave up 7 bases, with 21 bases separating them. This CDR3 is 15 amino acids long. The germline V gene encodes CDR1 DFQATT and CDR2 SNEGSKA (reference sequence). The CDR3 DNA is TGCAGTGCTAGTGACCCCGGGAGACAGGAGTTTGAAGCTTTCTTT. Translation: CSASDPGRQEFEAFF.

The chain is built from TRBV7-8 and TRBJ2-3, with D perhaps TRBD1 (5 bases). There are 15 residues in the CDR3. The V end was cut by 3 bases, the J end by 4 bases, with 14 bases between. Germline CDR1 reads SGHVS; CDR2 reads FQNEAQ. CDR3 residues: CASSLARWGPDTQYF. CDR3 coding DNA: TGTGCCAGCAGCTTGGCTAGATGGGGCCCAGATACGCAGTATTTT.

The chain uses TRBV9 and TRBJ1-2; possibly TRBD1 for D (5 bases). V was pared by 4 bases and J by 8 bases, with 15 bases between. The length of the CDR3 is 13 residues. Germline V gene sequence: CDR1 SGDLS, CDR2 YYNGEE. The CDR3: CASSLTGLGGYTF. In DNA, the CDR3 is TGTGCCAGCAGCCTTACAGGCTTAGGGGGCTACACCTTC. Together with reference TRBV9 and TRBJ1-2, the CDR3 gives the full variable domain: DSGVTQTPKHLITATGQRVTLRCSPRSGDLSVYWYQQSLDQGLQFLIQYYNGEERAKGNILERFSAQQFPDLHSELNLSSLELGDSALYFCASSLTGLGGYTFGSGTRLTVV.

The rearrangement links TRBV29-1 to TRBJ1-6; D is undetermined. Germline V gene sequence: CDR1 SQVTM, CDR2 ANQGSEA. V was shortened by 0 bases and J by 0 bases, with 15 bases between the two germline ends. The CDR3 spans 18 residues. The CDR3 region is CSVEDGGLGSSYNSPLHF. CDR3 in DNA: TGCAGCGTTGAAGATGGAGGTCTGGGAAGCTCCTATAATTCACCCCTCCACTTT.

The chain is built from TRBV19 and TRBJ2-7, with 10 bases identical to TRBD2. The CDR3 has 14 residues. Germline V gene sequence: CDR1 LNHDA, CDR2 SQIVND (reference sequence). V shed 6 bases, J shed 3 bases, and the junction held 5 bases outside the gene matches. In DNA, the CDR3 is TGTGCCAGTAGCCTAGCGGGAGTTCACTACGAGCAGTACTTC. Encoded protein: CASSLAGVHYEQYF.

The genes are TRBV6-5 and TRBJ2-1; 7 positions match TRBD1. This CDR3 spans 15 amino acids. V was pared by 5 bases and J by 6 bases, with 10 bases of the junction left unmatched. Germline V gives CDR1 MNHEY, CDR2 SVGAGI. CDR3 coding DNA: TGTGCCAGCAGTCCTACCGAGGGGGCGGGCAATGAGCAGTTCTTC. Protein product: CASSPTEGAGNEQFF.

The rearrangement links TRBV6-2 or TRBV6-3 to TRBJ2-7, with 9 positions matching TRBD2. The J segment lost 4 bases and the V segment lost 0 bases, leaving 7 bases of the junction unmatched. Per germline, CDR1 MNHEY and CDR2 SVGEGT. The CDR3 spans 16 residues. CDR3 sequence (DNA): TGTGCCAGCAGTTACTCGGGGATAGCGGGAGAATACGAGCAGTACTTC. Translated: CASSYSGIAGEYEQYF.

This clone was seen once. The J gene is TRBJ2-7, the V gene TRBV6-6; D is unresolved. The length of the CDR3 is 14 residues. V lost 5 bases to trimming and J lost 0 bases, with 11 bases between them. Germline V gene lookup returns CDR1 MNHNY and CDR2 SVGAGI (reference sequence). This CDR3 reads CASSQPENSYEQYF. The CDR3 DNA reads as TGTGCCAGCAGTCAACCAGAAAACTCCTACGAGCAGTACTTC.

The genes are TRBV10-3 and TRBJ2-1, with D unresolved. V was pared by 6 bases and J by 6 bases, with 21 bases between. CDR1 is ENHRY, CDR2 SYGVKD, per germline. The CDR3 has 16 amino acids. CDR3 residues: CAISLTDQLDVNEQFF. The CDR3, as DNA: TGTGCCATCAGCCTGACTGACCAGCTTGACGTCAATGAGCAGTTCTTC.

The chain uses TRBV30 and TRBJ1-6; D might be TRBD1 (6 bases). V dropped 0 bases and J dropped 6 bases, with 12 bases sitting between them. The CDR3 has 15 residues. Germline CDR1 is GTSNPN and CDR2 is SVGIG (reference sequence). The CDR3 coding sequence is TGTGCCTGGAGTGTATCAGGGGATCCTAATTCACCCCTCCACTTT. This encodes CAWSVSGDPNSPLHF. The variable domain in full, completed from reference TRBV30 and TRBJ1-6, reads SQTIHQWPATLVQPVGSPLSLECTVEGTSNPNLYWYRQAAGRGLQLLFYSVGIGQISSEVPQNLSASRPQDRQFILSSKKLLLSDSGFYLCAWSVSGDPNSPLHFGNGTRLTVT.

The chain is built from TRBV5-1 and TRBJ1-1; 7 bases are shared with TRBD1. The CDR3 covers 13 residues. The germline V gene encodes CDR1 SGHRS and CDR2 YFSETQ. Trimming cost V 5 bases and J 1 base; bases outside gene matches: 2. CDR3 in DNA: TGCGCCAGCAGAGGACAGGAGAACACTGAAGCTTTCTTT. As protein: CASRGQENTEAFF.

The chain couples TRBV5-5 to TRBJ2-1, with 15 bases aligning to TRBD2. This CDR3 comprises 17 residues. V gave up 1 base and J gave up 9 bases; unmatched junction bases: 8. Germline V gene lookup returns CDR1 SGHKS and CDR2 YYEKEE (reference sequence). The chain's CDR3 is CASSLFGLAGGKVEQFF. The CDR3 nucleotides are TGTGCCAGCAGCTTGTTCGGACTAGCGGGGGGGAAGGTTGAGCAGTTCTTC.

This sequence joins TRBV6-4 and TRBJ1-4; D gene uncertain. Between the trimmed V and J ends, which lost 6 bases and 7 bases, there was a span of 9 bases. CDR1 is MRHNA, CDR2 SNTAGT, per germline. The CDR3 is 12 amino acids. This chain's CDR3 is CASSQPTEKLFF. CDR3 in DNA: TGTGCCAGCAGCCAGCCGACTGAAAAACTGTTTTTT.

The chain is built from TRBV19 and TRBJ1-4; a weak D match, TRBD1 (5 bases). Germline-derived CDR1 and CDR2 are LNHDA and SQIVND (reference sequence). Trimming left V 8 bases short and J 2 bases short, with 9 bases between. The CDR3 extends over 13 amino acids. The CDR3 nucleotides are TGTGCCAGTCGGGAGGGGACTAATGAAAAACTGTTTTTT. This encodes CASREGTNEKLFF.

V and J are TRBV4-3 and TRBJ2-7; 9 bases agree with TRBD1. V trimming: 0 bases; J trimming: 4 bases; junction bases outside the gene matches: 7. The germline V gene has CDR1 LGHNA and CDR2 YSLEER. CDR3 length: 16 residues. The DNA for the CDR3 is TGCGCCAGCAGCCAAGACAAACAGGGGGCCTCTTACGAGCAGTACTTC. Protein sequence: CASSQDKQGASYEQYF.

This clone showed up just a few times. CDR3 amino acids: CASSSPDRSYEQYF. CDR3 coding DNA: TGTGCCAGCAGTTCGCCGGACAGATCCTACGAGCAGTACTTC. V usage is TRBV27 and J usage is TRBJ2-7, with D maybe TRBD1 (6 bases). The CDR3 extends over 14 amino acids. Per the germline V gene, CDR1 is MNHEY and CDR2 is SMNVEV (reference sequence). Trimming took 4 bases from V and 1 from J, leaving 11 bases between them.

V usage is TRBV7-2 and J usage is TRBJ1-2, with D uncertain. This CDR3 is 12 amino acids long. The V and J ends lost 1 base and 1 base respectively, with 1 base between them. Germline CDR1 is SGHTA and CDR2 is FQGNSA. The CDR3 nucleotides are TGTGCCAGCAGCTTAGTTAACTATGGCTACACCTTC. Translation: CASSLVNYGYTF.

V and J are TRBV2 and TRBJ1-5; no reliable D call. Germline CDR1 and CDR2: SNHLY and FYNNEI. This CDR3 is built from 13 residues. V was pared by 4 bases and J by 1 base, with 5 bases between. CDR3 nucleotides: TGTGCCAGCAGTGCCGAGAGCAATCAGCCCCAGCATTTT. It translates to CASSAESNQPQHF.

The V call is TRBV3-1 (or the pseudogene TRBV3-2), the J call TRBJ2-2, with 7 bases lining up with TRBD2. Germline V lookup: CDR1 LGHDT, CDR2 YNNKEL (reference sequence). The CDR3 runs 17 residues. The trim removed 1 base at V and 3 bases at J, leaving 8 bases unmatched. The CDR3 region has the DNA TGTGCCAGCAGCCAAGGGTCGTGGGAGGGCCACACCGGGGAGCTGTTTTTT. Translation gives CASSQGSWEGHTGELFF.

The chain employs TRBV18 and TRBJ2-3; no definite D call. CDR3 size: 14 residues. Trimming removed 0 bases from V and 0 bases from J, with 4 bases in between. Germline V gene sequence: CDR1 KGHSH, CDR2 LQKENI. CDR3 nucleotide sequence: TGTGCCAGCTCACCACCCGTCAGCACAGATACGCAGTATTTT. Residues: CASSPPVSTDTQYF.

This clone occurred a few times. This chain joins TRBV7-2 and TRBJ1-4; the D is unclear. Trimming took 3 bases from V and 4 from J, leaving 12 bases between them. The germline CDR1 and CDR2 sequences are SGHTA and FQGNSA. This CDR3 is 15 amino acids long. The CDR3 region is CASSFVLSRNEKLFF. The DNA for the CDR3 is TGTGCCAGCAGCTTTGTTTTATCGCGTAATGAAAAACTGTTTTTT.

The V and J genes are TRBV6-5 and TRBJ1-1; the match to TRBD1 covers 8 bases. Germline assignment: CDR1 MNHEY and CDR2 SVGAGI. V was clipped by 0 bases and J by 3 bases; unmatched bases: 3. CDR3 length: 15 residues. The DNA for the CDR3 is TGTGCCAGCAGTTACTCGACAGGGGTACACACTGAAGCTTTCTTT. Amino acids: CASSYSTGVHTEAFF.

The rearrangement links TRBV5-1 to TRBJ2-4, with TRBD2 matching over 15 bases. The trim removed 3 bases at V and 0 bases at J, leaving 7 bases unmatched. The CDR3 has 19 amino acids. Germline-derived CDR1 and CDR2 are SGHRS and YFSETQ. As DNA, the CDR3 is TGCGCCAGCAGCTCCGGACTAGCGGGAGGGCTCGTAGCCAAAAACATTCAGTACTTC. This codes for CASSSGLAGGLVAKNIQYF.